The table lists the clone carrying this TCR beta chain with a few counts. Its specificity is not known. The CDR3 loop spans 15 amino acids. Unmatched junction bases numbered 6, after V lost 1 base and J lost 5 bases. Germline-derived CDR1 and CDR2 are SEHNR and FQNEAQ (reference sequence). The sample originates from a study of cytomegalovirus exposure and HLA in healthy donors. Study details: HLA-typed donors contributed 65 million to 85 million unique TCRs, which were held in an early data release. General observations from the study: The study carried out a later analysis of TCR beta sequences. It associated 15,000 to 20,000 of them with specific HLA alleles at a false discovery rate of 0.05.

13 Jbeta primers and 60 Vbeta primers were used for the PCR. Here immunoSEQ multiplex PCR was the method, and the copy in TCRdb shows in-frame clones only, minus some. The sample contains approximately 180,000 clones, 10% to 15% of which appear only once. The sequence derives from a man in his fifties in good health and CMV-seropositive. The chain uses TRBV7-9 and TRBJ2-3, with TRBD2 matching over 7 bases. What was sequenced was PBMCs. The CDR3 sequence: CASSLEGREIDTQYF. CDR3 bases: TGTGCCAGCAGCTTAGAAGGGCGGGAGATAGATACGCAGTATTTT. Using reference TRBV7-9 and TRBJ2-3 for the parts outside the CDR3, the full variable domain is DTGVSQNPRHKITKRGQNVTFRCDPISEHNRLYWYRQTLGQGPEFLTYFQNEAQLEKSRLLSDRFSAERPKGSFSTLEIQRTEQGDSAMYLCASSLEGREIDTQYFGPGTRLTVL.